This T cell receptor (beta chain) was recorded in a study of blood T cell repertoires in COVID-19 (dated by TCRdb to about 2020). General notes on the study: Collaborator samples came from the United States, Italy and Spain and covered acute and convalescent phases of COVID-19. Where available, HLA class I and class II types were obtained from metadata supplied by the sample provider rather than from assay-based typing. The prospective study material was composed of cDNA or gDNA derived from T cells, B-cell-depleted T cells, or PBMCs. The dataset comprised deeply sampled blood TCRbeta repertoires from subjects exposed to, actively infected with, or recovered from COVID-19. Nearly every sample came with metadata listing a de-identified subject ID, COVID-19 status, age in years and sex. Samples were obtained from the ongoing ImmuneRACE study (first 160 participants) and from roughly 1,300 subjects provided by 6 global collaborators. A freely available public database, intended as a resource for researchers studying the immune response to SARS-CoV-2, is where the repertoires were released.

As to this clone: It has no known antigen specificity. Per-base qualities were not stored, and no clone one base away is much larger.

Participants in the prospective study were enrolled through a virtual design, were aged roughly 18 to 100 years, and lived in about two dozen United States geographic areas. To assign participants to cohorts, the prospective study relied on clinical history that participants themselves reported in a screening survey and a study questionnaire. In the prospective study, mobile phlebotomists collected whole blood, serum and a nasopharyngeal or oropharyngeal swab from each participant. Additional blood draws and questionnaires over an approximately two-month period could optionally be provided by prospective study participants. Prospective study blood samples were shipped either frozen or at room temperature before DNA extraction. Trimming costs V 2 bases and J 4 bases, and their ends lie 12 bases apart. The CDR3 covers 15 residues, taking in both the cysteine and the phenylalanine. The retained sequence is limited to the CDR3, 45 bases, with the frame set at the first base. CDR1 MGHDK and CDR2 SYGVNS were looked up in the germline V gene.

The paper as a whole reports these results and caveats: How much clinical and demographic metadata was included differed by source and by participant, and the metadata was provided uncurated.

TCRbeta CDR3 regions were amplified from genomic DNA using the immunoSEQ Assay, a bias-controlled multiplex PCR. On the authors' methods: The number of nucleated cells in each sample was estimated from the amplification of reference gene primers within the assay. To quantify the absolute abundance of each unique TCRbeta CDR3 rearrangement, sequence reads were collapsed and filtered. For each sample, productive Simpson clonality was calculated as the square root of Simpson's diversity index over productive rearrangements. TCRdb re-hosts the immuneACCESS table, in-frame sequences only. Its copies lack some clones; in the studies checked, an unresolved V gene accounts for under half of them, and the cause for the rest is not known. V and J calls and clone size are copied from that table; D and trimming were computed from the DNA. This sample has some 250,000 clones in its table, and approximately 86% of those were observed once. Of the sample, about 3.3% falls within the top ten clones.

The sequenced sample consisted of PBMCs or T cells enriched from blood (not recorded which). The source is a middle-aged woman with acute COVID-19. The rearrangement combines TRBV25-1 with TRBJ2-1; a confident D gene designation cannot be given. The CDR3 reads CASSEKQNTYNEQFF. The DNA is as follows: TGTGCCAGCAGTGAAAAACAGAATACTTACAATGAGCAGTTCTTC. The full variable domain, completed from the reference TRBV25-1 and TRBJ2-1 proteins outside the CDR3, reads EADIYQTPRYLVIGTGKKITLECSQTMGHDKMYWYQQDPGMELHLIHYSYGVNSTEKGDLSSESTVSRIRTEHFPLTLESARPSHTSQYLCASSEKQNTYNEQFFGPGTRLTVL.